The 19 T cell receptor beta chains below all came from one sample that was sequenced in a study of blood T cell repertoires in COVID-19. Using immunoSEQ multiplex PCR, the repertoire was profiled, and TCRdb retains in-frame clones only, with some absent. The sample records about 230,000 clones, over 70% being singletons. The specimen sequenced was peripheral blood. Receptor source: a woman aged 80 or older with acute or convalescent COVID-19.

This clone appeared a few times. V is TRBV15 and J is TRBJ2-7; D might be TRBD1 (5 bases). V lost 0 bases, J lost 5 bases, and 17 bases lay in between. Per germline, CDR1 LNHNV and CDR2 YYDKDF (reference sequence). The CDR3 covers 16 residues. The CDR3 loop reads CATSRDLHRLPNEQYF. The CDR3 DNA follows: TGTGCCACCAGCAGAGATCTTCACAGGCTACCCAACGAGCAGTACTTC.

The V call is TRBV24-1, the J call TRBJ2-3; 9 nucleotides align to TRBD2. J lost 4 bases, V lost 3 bases, and 1 base had no gene match. The CDR3 consists of 14 residues. Germline values: CDR1 KGHDR, CDR2 SFDVKD. The CDR3 is CATSDRTSADTQYF. DNA for the CDR3: TGTGCCACCAGTGATCGGACTAGCGCAGATACGCAGTATTTT.

The chain has TRBV19 and TRBJ2-2; 7 bases line up with TRBD1. V trimming: 6 bases; J trimming: 6 bases; junction bases outside the gene matches: 4. CDR1 and CDR2 (germline): LNHDA, SQIVND (reference sequence). The CDR3 totals 13 residues. The CDR3 region has the DNA TGTGCCAGTAGAGGGGGCGAGGCCGGGGAGCTGTTTTTT. This codes for CASRGGEAGELFF.

The chain combines TRBV19 with TRBJ1-1; D unclear. V lost 0 bases and J lost 4, with 15 bases in between. The CDR3 has 16 amino acids. CDR1 and CDR2 (germline): LNHDA, SQIVND (reference sequence). Here the CDR3 DNA reads TGTGCCAGTAGTATAGATCGAAGGGAGAGATTCACTGAAGCTTTCTTT. It is translated as CASSIDRRERFTEAFF.

DNA for the CDR3: TGTGCCAGTAGCCCTAGGGCCGCGGGCGGCTATGGCTACACCTTC. Its protein product is CASSPRAAGGYGYTF. J is TRBJ1-2 and V is TRBV19; D is unresolved. The germline V gene encodes CDR1 LNHDA and CDR2 SQIVND (reference sequence). V was clipped by 6 bases and J by 4 bases, with 18 bases between them. The CDR3 is 15 amino acids.

This chain links TRBV6-5 with TRBJ1-5; D may be TRBD1 (6 bases). CDR1 is MNHEY and CDR2 is SVGAGI in the germline V gene. The CDR3 extends over 16 amino acids. Deletions cut 0 bases from V and 2 bases from J, with 11 bases between. This chain's CDR3 is CASSYSGRGGNQPQHF. The CDR3 DNA follows: TGTGCCAGCAGTTACTCGGGCAGGGGAGGCAATCAGCCCCAGCATTTT.

This clone was found many times. The chain carries TRBV4-1 and TRBJ2-6; D not certain. The CDR3 has 16 amino acids. V dropped 1 base and J dropped 2 bases, with 9 bases sitting between them. Germline CDR1 and CDR2: MGHRA and YSYEKL. CDR3: CASSQVMAAGANVLTF. As DNA, the CDR3 is TGCGCCAGCAGCCAAGTAATGGCAGCTGGGGCCAACGTCCTGACTTTC.

The CDR3 reads CASSLSDAYEQYF. CDR3 nucleotides: TGTGCCAGCAGCTTATCAGATGCCTACGAGCAGTACTTC. V usage is TRBV11-2 and J usage is TRBJ2-7; no definite D call. CDR1 and CDR2 from the germline V gene are SGHAT and FQNNGV. Trimming took 2 bases from V and 2 from J, leaving 7 bases between them. The CDR3 is made up of 13 amino acids.

In nucleotides, the CDR3 is TGCGCCAGCAGCACCCAACTTAGCGGGGGGAACACCGGGGAGCTGTTTTTT. Encoded protein: CASSTQLSGGNTGELFF. This chain uses TRBV5-1 with TRBJ2-2, with TRBD2 matching over 9 bases. CDR1 is SGHRS and CDR2 is YFSETQ in the germline V gene. The ends lost 4 bases at V and 1 base at J; junction bases unmatched: 8. This CDR3 is built from 17 residues.

The gene calls are TRBV5-4 and TRBJ1-4, with D perhaps matching TRBD1 (5 bases). Germline-derived CDR1 and CDR2 are SGHNT and YYREEE (reference sequence). There are 15 residues in the CDR3. V was shortened by 4 bases and J by 0 bases, with 10 bases between the two germline ends. The CDR3 DNA is TGTGCCAGCAGCGTGACAGACTCAACTAATGAAAAACTGTTTTTT. Translation: CASSVTDSTNEKLFF.

The chain links TRBV6-4 to TRBJ2-1; 10 bases are shared with TRBD2. CDR1 is MRHNA, CDR2 SNTAGT, per germline. Losses at the gene ends were 5 bases for V and 7 bases for J; bases not matched to a gene: 8. The CDR3 is 15 amino acids. CDR3 coding DNA: TGTGCCAGCAGTCGGGGACTAGCGTTGGGGAATGAGCAGTTCTTC. It translates to CASSRGLALGNEQFF.

The chain combines TRBV5-4 with TRBJ2-7, with 11 bases lining up with TRBD1. CDR1 and CDR2 from the germline V gene are SGHNT and YYREEE (reference sequence). Losses at the gene ends were 0 bases for V and 4 bases for J; bases not matched to a gene: 3. The CDR3 has 15 residues. The CDR3 is CASSLDRDRGYEQYF. CDR3 coding DNA: TGTGCCAGCAGCTTGGACCGGGACAGGGGGTACGAGCAGTACTTC. Filled out from reference TRBV5-4 and TRBJ2-7, the complete variable domain reads ETGVTQSPTHLIKTRGQQVTLRCSSQSGHNTVSWYQQALGQGPQFIFQYYREEENGRGNFPPRFSGLQFPNYSSELNVNALELDDSALYLCASSLDRDRGYEQYFGPGTRLTVT.

This sequence joins TRBV30 and TRBJ1-4, with D maybe TRBD1 (5 bases). Deletions cut 0 bases from V and 0 bases from J, with 14 bases between. In germline, CDR1 is GTSNPN, CDR2 SVGIG (reference sequence). This CDR3 has 17 residues. This CDR3 is CAWSVRGDRATNEKLFF. The CDR3 DNA reads TGTGCCTGGAGTGTACGGGGGGACCGTGCAACTAATGAAAAACTGTTTTTT. Combining the CDR3 with reference TRBV30 and TRBJ1-4 gives the whole variable domain SQTIHQWPATLVQPVGSPLSLECTVEGTSNPNLYWYRQAAGRGLQLLFYSVGIGQISSEVPQNLSASRPQDRQFILSSKKLLLSDSGFYLCAWSVRGDRATNEKLFFGSGTQLSVL.

J is TRBJ2-3 and V is TRBV5-1; 7 nucleotides match TRBD2. Trimming took 5 bases from V and 4 from J; bases not matched to a gene: 10. Germline V lookup: CDR1 SGHRS, CDR2 YFSETQ. CDR3 length: 15 amino acids. The CDR3 sequence is CASSRGELFPDTQYF. CDR3 coding DNA: TGCGCCAGCAGTCGGGGGGAACTTTTCCCAGATACGCAGTATTTT.

The gene calls are TRBV6-5 and TRBJ1-2; D might be TRBD1 (6 bases). In germline, CDR1 is MNHEY, CDR2 SVGAGI. The germline V and J ends were trimmed by 6 bases and 6 bases, with 17 bases remaining between them. The CDR3 has 14 residues. The CDR3 is CASRRTGTTDGYTF. CDR3 nucleotides: TGTGCCAGCAGAAGAACCGGGACAACGGATGGCTACACCTTC.

This sequence joins TRBV7-2 and TRBJ1-2, with D uncertain. The CDR3 runs to 13 residues. V was trimmed by 5 bases and J by 4 bases, leaving 11 bases between them. Per the germline V gene, CDR1 is SGHTA and CDR2 is FQGNSA. CDR3 region: CASSPAGVYGYTF. The DNA for the CDR3 is TGTGCCAGCAGCCCAGCCGGGGTCTATGGCTACACCTTC.

This rearrangement joins TRBV18 to TRBJ1-1; a possible D gene is TRBD1 (6 bases). With 3 bases removed from V and 1 base from J, the gap between germline ends came to 9 bases. Germline-derived CDR1 and CDR2 are KGHSH and LQKENI. This CDR3 is 14 amino acids long. The CDR3 DNA sequence: TGTGCCAGCTCACCGGCAGGGGAGAACACTGAAGCTTTCTTT. It translates to CASSPAGENTEAFF.

The CDR3 sequence: CASSLEGGGIVAFF. CDR3 DNA sequence: TGTGCCAGCAGCTTAGAGGGAGGGGGGATCGTAGCTTTCTTT. The chain is built from TRBV11-2 and TRBJ1-1; D is perhaps TRBD1 (6 bases). CDR1 and CDR2 (germline): SGHAT, FQNNGV. V dropped 0 bases and J dropped 10 bases, with 15 bases sitting between them. The CDR3 loop spans 14 amino acids.

J is TRBJ2-7 and V is TRBV6-1; 7 nucleotides agree with TRBD2. J was trimmed by 2 bases and V by 3 bases; bases with no gene match: 4. Germline values: CDR1 MNHNS, CDR2 SASEGT. The CDR3 is made up of 14 amino acids. CDR3 amino acids: CASSDASGAYEQYF. The CDR3 nucleotides are TGTGCCAGCAGTGATGCTAGCGGTGCCTACGAGCAGTACTTC.